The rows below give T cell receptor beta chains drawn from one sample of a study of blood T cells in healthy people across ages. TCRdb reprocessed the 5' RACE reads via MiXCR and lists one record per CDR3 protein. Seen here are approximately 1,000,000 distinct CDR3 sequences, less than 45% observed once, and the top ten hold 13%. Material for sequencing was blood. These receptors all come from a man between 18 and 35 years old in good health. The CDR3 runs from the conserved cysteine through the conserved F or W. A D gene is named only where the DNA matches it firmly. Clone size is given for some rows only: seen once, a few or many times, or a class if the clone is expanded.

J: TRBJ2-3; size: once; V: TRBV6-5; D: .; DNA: TGTGCCAGCAACATGACACCACTCAGCACAAATACGCAGTATTTT; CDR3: CASNMTPLSTNTQYF
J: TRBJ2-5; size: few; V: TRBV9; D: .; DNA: TGTGCCAGCAGCACGGAAGGGACTGGAATACAAGAGACCCAGTACTTC; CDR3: CASSTEGTGIQETQYF
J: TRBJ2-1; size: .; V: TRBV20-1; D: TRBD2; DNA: TGCAGTGCTATACCGCTAGCGGGGGGTTACAATGAGCAGTTCTTC; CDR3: CSAIPLAGGYNEQFF
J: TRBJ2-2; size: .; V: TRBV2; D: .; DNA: TGTGCCAGCAGCCCTTCTATCAACACCGGGGAGCTGTTTTTT; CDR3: CASSPSINTGELFF
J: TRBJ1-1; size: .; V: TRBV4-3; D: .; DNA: TGCGCCAGCAGCCAAGACGGACAAAAGAACACTGAAGCTTTCTTT; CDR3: CASSQDGQKNTEAFF
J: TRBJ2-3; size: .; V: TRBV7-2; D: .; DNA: TGTGCCAGCAGCCTGACCGTCTCTGCAGATACGCAGTATTTT; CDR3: CASSLTVSADTQYF
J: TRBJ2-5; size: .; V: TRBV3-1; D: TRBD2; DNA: TGTGCCAGCAGCCAAGTAGGACTAGCGGGGTTTCAAGAGACCCAGTACTTC; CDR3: CASSQVGLAGFQETQYF
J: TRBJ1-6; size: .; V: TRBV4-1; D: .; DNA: TGCGCCAGCAGCCAAGAAAGTCAGGGCGGACGAGATTCACCCCTCCACTTT; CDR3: CASSQESQGGRDSPLHF
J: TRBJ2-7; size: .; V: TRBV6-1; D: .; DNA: TGTGCCAGCAGTGAAACAGGGCCCTCCTACGAGCAGTACTTC; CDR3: CASSETGPSYEQYF
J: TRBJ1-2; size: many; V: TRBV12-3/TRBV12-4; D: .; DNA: TGTGCCAGCAGTCTCGCTCCTGAGTATGGCTACACCTTC; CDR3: CASSLAPEYGYTF
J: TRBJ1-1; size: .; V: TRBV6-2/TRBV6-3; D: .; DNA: TGTGCCAGCAGTTACTCGAGCGGCTGGCTGAACACTGAAGCTTTCTTT; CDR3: CASSYSSGWLNTEAFF
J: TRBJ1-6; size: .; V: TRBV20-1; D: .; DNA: TGCAGTGCTAGACTGTCGATGGGAAATTCACCCCTCCACTTT; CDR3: CSARLSMGNSPLHF
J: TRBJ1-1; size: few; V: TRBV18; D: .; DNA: TGTGCCAGCTCACCCACGCGCGGAGGAACTGAAGCTTTCTTT; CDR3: CASSPTRGGTEAFF
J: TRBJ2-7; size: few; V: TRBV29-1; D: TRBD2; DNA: TGCAGCCTAGCGGGGGGAACTTCAAATGAGCAGTACTTC; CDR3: CSLAGGTSNEQYF
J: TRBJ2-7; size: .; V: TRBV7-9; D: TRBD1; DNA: TGTGCCAGCAGCTCACCAACAGGGGCGGATCGGTACGAGCAGTACTTC; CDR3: CASSSPTGADRYEQYF
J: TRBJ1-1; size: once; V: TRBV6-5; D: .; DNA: TGTGCCAGCAGTTCTTACGGACGGATGAACACTGAAGCTTTCTTT; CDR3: CASSSYGRMNTEAFF
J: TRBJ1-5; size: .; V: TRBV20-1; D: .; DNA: TGCAGTGCTAGAGCTGGGGGGCCCCAGCATTTT; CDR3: CSARAGGPQHF
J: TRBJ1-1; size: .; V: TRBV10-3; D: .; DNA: TGTGCCATCAGCGATGGAGGCGGCAGGAACACTGAAGCTTTCTTT; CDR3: CAISDGGGRNTEAFF
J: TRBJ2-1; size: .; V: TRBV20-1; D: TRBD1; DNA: TGCAGTGCTAGTCGGGACAGGAACAATGAGCAGTTCTTC; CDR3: CSASRDRNNEQFF
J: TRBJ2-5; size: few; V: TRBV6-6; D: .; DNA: TGTGCCAGCAAGTCCCGCAGGGGCTCAGAGGGGGAGACCCAGTACTTC; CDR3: CASKSRRGSEGETQYF
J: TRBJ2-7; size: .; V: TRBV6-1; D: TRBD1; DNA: TGTGCCAACAGCGGACCTTCTGACAGGGGGTCCTACGAGCAGTACTTC; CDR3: CANSGPSDRGSYEQYF
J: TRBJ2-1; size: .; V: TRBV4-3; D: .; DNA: TGCGCCAGCAGCCAAGAAGCGCAACTTTACAATGAGCAGTTCTTC; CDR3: CASSQEAQLYNEQFF
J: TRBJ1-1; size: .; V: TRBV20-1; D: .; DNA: TGCAGTGCTATCCGGGGTCACACTGAAGCTTTCTTT; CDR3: CSAIRGHTEAFF
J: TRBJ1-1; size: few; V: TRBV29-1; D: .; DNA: TGCAGCGTTGGTGGTGATACCACTGAAGCTTTCTTT; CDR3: CSVGGDTTEAFF
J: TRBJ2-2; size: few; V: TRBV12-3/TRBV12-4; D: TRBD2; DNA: TGTGCCAGCAGTTTTGGCAGCGGGGACCGGGAGCTGTTTTTT; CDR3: CASSFGSGDRELFF
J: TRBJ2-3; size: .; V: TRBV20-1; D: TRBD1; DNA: TGCAGTGCCGGCCCACAGGGGAAGCTTAGCACAGATACGCAGTATTTT; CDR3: CSAGPQGKLSTDTQYF
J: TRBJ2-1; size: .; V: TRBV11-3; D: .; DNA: TGTGCCAGCAGCTTTTCATTGAACTACAATGAGCAGTTCTTC; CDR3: CASSFSLNYNEQFF
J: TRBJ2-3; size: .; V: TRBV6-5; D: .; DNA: TGTGCCAGCAGTTCCTTGACAGGCAACACAGATACGCAGTATTTT; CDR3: CASSSLTGNTDTQYF
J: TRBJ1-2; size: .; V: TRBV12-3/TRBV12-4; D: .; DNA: TGTGCCAGCAGTGATAGTGGAGATAGCTATGGCTACACCTTC; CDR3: CASSDSGDSYGYTF
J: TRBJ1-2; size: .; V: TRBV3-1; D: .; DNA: TGTGCCAGCAGCCAAGGAGTATACAGCTACACCTTC; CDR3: CASSQGVYSYTF
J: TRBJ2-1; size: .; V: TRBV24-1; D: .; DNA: TGTGCCACCAGTGATTCAGCAGGATCCTCCTACAATGAGCAGTTCTTC; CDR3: CATSDSAGSSYNEQFF
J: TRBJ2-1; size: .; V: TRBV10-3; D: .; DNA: TGTGCCATCAGTGAGTTCCCGGCGAGTGAGCAGTTCTTC; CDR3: CAISEFPASEQFF
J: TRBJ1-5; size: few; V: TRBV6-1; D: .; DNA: TGTGCCAGCAGGGATGGGCGGATTTTGGACGATCAGCCCCAGCATTTT; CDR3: CASRDGRILDDQPQHF
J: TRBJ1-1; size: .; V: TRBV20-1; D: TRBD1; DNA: TGCAGTTCTTCCTTAACAGGGGTGAACACTGAAGCTTTCTTT; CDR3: CSSSLTGVNTEAFF
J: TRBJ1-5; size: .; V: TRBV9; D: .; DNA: TGTGCCAGCAGCGGGGCAGGGAGAAGCAATCAGCCCCAGCATTTT; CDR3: CASSGAGRSNQPQHF
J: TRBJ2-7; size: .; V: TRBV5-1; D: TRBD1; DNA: TGCGCCAGCAGCCCCTCAGGGACAGACTACAATGAGCAGTACTTC; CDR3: CASSPSGTDYNEQYF
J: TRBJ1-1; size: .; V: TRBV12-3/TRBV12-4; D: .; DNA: TGTGCCAGCACCGTCGGTGGGGGTTTCAGAGGTTTCTTT; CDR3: CASTVGGGFRGFF
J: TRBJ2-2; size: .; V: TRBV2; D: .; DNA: TGTGCCAGCAGTGCGGAGGCGGTACACCTTGGGACCGGGGAGCTGTTTTTT; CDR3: CASSAEAVHLGTGELFF
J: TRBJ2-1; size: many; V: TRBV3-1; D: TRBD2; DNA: TGTGCCAGCAGCCAAGAGCCCTGGGGGGGTTTCTACTACAATGAGCAGTTCTTC; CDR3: CASSQEPWGGFYYNEQFF
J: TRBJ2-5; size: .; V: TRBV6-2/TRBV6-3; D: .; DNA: TGTGCCAGCAGTTTCTCAGGCCTGGAAACGGAGACCCAGTACTTC; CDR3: CASSFSGLETETQYF
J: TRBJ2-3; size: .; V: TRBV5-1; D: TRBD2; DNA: TGCGCCAGCAGCTTCGCGGGGGGGAGCCCAGATACGCAGTATTTT; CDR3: CASSFAGGSPDTQYF
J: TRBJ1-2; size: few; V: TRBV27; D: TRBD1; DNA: TGTGCCAGCAGTACCCGGGACAGCTCGAACTATGGCTACACCTTC; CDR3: CASSTRDSSNYGYTF
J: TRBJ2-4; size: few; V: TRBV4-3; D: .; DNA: TGCGCCAGCAGCCAAGATAGAGACACCGAGGGAGACATTCAGTACTTC; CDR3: CASSQDRDTEGDIQYF
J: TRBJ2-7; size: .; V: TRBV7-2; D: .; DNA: TGTGCCAGCAGCCCTGGGACTTTCTCGTTCTCCTACGAGCAGTACTTC; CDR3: CASSPGTFSFSYEQYF
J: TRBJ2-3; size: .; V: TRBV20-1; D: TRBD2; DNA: TGCAGTGCTAACTCCGGGACTAGCGGGGCTAGCACAGATACGCAGTATTTT; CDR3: CSANSGTSGASTDTQYF
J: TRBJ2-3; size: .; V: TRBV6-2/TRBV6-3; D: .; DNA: TGTGCCAGCAGTCGGACTACTACTAGCACAGATACGCAGTATTTT; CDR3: CASSRTTTSTDTQYF
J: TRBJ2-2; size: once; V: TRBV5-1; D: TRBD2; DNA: TGCGCCAGCAGCTTGGAGGCTAGCGGATTCACCGGGGGGCTGTTTTTT; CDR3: CASSLEASGFTGGLFF
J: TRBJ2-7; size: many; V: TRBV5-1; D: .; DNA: TGCGCCAGCAGCTTGAAACAGGACTACGAGCAGTACTTC; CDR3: CASSLKQDYEQYF
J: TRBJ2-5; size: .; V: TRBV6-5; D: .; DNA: TGTGCCAGCAGTCCCCTTAGGACACAAGAGACCCAGTACTTC; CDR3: CASSPLRTQETQYF
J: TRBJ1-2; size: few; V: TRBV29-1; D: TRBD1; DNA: TGCAGCACGAGGGCAGGGGGCATCTTTGACGGCTACACCTTC; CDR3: CSTRAGGIFDGYTF
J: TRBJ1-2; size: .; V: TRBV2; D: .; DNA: TGTGCCAGCAGCGCTCAAGGACTTCGGGTGGAGAACTATGGCTACACCTTC; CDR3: CASSAQGLRVENYGYTF
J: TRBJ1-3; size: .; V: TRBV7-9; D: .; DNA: TGTGCCAGCACCGGGACAACCGGAAACACCATATATTTT; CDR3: CASTGTTGNTIYF